This T cell receptor beta chain was retrieved from a study of a mutant IDH1 vaccine in newly diagnosed glioma. For the study at large: Beginning 4-6 weeks after radiotherapy alone, or with temozolomide cycles, vaccination took place. Prior therapy was radiotherapy, temozolomide, or both; most received both. Visit V12 was conducted at week 35 as the safety follow-up. Visit V13 came later, at week 47.

About this clone: Its antigen is unidentified.

Time point indicated: week 47, end of study. Each vaccine dose was 300 ug of mutant IDH1 20-mer peptide, with topical imiquimod. New WHO grade 3 or 4 astrocytomas that were IDH1-mutant and ATRX-lost had been found in donors. Between the trimmed V and J ends, which lost 6 bases and 4 bases, there was a span of 13 bases. The CDR3 is 13 amino acids. Germline loops: CDR1 SGHDT, CDR2 YYEEEE. Repertoires were generated with immunoSEQ multiplex PCR, while TCRdb's copy carries only in-frame clones and drops some. The top ten clones hold approximately 5.6% of a sample with tens of thousands of clones, roughly 77% of them seen once.

The sample in question was PBMCs, obtained from a glioma patient whose treatment included an IDH1 peptide vaccine. The rearrangement links TRBV5-6 to TRBJ1-2; D is unclear. This receptor was obtained from a man aged 35-49 years with glioma. The CDR3 protein is CASTLNRLYGYTF. As DNA, the CDR3 is TGTGCCAGCACCCTGAATCGTCTCTATGGCTACACCTTC. The full variable domain, with the rest looked up from reference TRBV5-6 and TRBJ1-2, is DAGVTQSPTHLIKTRGQQVTLRCSPKSGHDTVSWYQQALGQGPQFIFQYYEEEERQRGNFPDRFSGHQFPNYSSELNVNALLLGDSALYLCASTLNRLYGYTFGSGTRLTVV.